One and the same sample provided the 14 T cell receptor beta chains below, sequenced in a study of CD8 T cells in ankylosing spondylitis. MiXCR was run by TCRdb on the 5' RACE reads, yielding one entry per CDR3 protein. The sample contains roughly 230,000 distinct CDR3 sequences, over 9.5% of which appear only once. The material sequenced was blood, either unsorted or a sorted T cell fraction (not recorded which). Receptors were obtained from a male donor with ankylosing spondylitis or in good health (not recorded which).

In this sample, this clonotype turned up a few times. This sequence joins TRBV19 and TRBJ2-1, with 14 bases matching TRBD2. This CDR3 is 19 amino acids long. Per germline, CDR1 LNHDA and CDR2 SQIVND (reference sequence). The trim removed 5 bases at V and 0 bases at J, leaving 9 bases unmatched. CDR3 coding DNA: TGTGCCAGTAGTCGCGGGACTAGCGGGGGATTAAGCTCCTACAATGAGCAGTTCTTC. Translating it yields CASSRGTSGGLSSYNEQFF. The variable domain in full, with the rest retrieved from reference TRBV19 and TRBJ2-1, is DGGITQSPKYLFRKEGQNVTLSCEQNLNHDAMYWYRQDPGQGLRLIYYSQIVNDFQKGDIAEGYSVSREKKESFPLTVTSAQKNPTAFYLCASSRGTSGGLSSYNEQFFGPGTRLTVL.

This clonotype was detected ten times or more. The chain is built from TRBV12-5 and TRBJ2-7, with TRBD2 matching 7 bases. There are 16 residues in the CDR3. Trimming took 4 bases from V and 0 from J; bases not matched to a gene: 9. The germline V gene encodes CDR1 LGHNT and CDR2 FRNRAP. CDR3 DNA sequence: TGTGCTAGTGGTTGGACCAGCGGGACCTACTCCTACGAGCAGTACTTC. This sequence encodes CASGWTSGTYSYEQYF.

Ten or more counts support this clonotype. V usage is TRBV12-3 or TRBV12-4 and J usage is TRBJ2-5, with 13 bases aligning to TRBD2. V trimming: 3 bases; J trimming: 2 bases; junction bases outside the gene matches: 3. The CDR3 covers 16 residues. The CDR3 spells CASSFQLAGGQETQYF. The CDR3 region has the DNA TGTGCCAGCAGTTTTCAACTAGCGGGAGGGCAAGAGACCCAGTACTTC.

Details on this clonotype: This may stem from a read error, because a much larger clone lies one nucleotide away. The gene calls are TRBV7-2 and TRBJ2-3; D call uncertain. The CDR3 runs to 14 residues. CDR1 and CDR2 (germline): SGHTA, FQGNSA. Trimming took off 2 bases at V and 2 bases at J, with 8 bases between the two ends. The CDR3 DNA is TGTGCCAGCAGCTTAACACTACCCACAGATACGCAGTATTTT. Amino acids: CASSLTLPTDTQYF.

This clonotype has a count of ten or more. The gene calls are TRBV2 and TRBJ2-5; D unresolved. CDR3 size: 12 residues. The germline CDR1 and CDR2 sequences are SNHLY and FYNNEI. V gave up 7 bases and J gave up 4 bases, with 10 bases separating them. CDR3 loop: CASNPGAETQYF. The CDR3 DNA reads TGTGCCAGCAACCCAGGAGCAGAGACCCAGTACTTC.

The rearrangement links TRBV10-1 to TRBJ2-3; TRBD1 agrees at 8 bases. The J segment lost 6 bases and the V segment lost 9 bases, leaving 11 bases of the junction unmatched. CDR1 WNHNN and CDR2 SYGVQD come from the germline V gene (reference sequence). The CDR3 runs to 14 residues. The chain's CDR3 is CASSRTGWEDTQYF. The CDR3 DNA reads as TGCGCCAGTTCTCGGACAGGGTGGGAGGATACGCAGTATTTT.

The chain's CDR3 is CASSLGTSGFGAETQYF. Here the CDR3 DNA reads TGTGCCAGCAGCTTGGGGACTAGCGGATTTGGGGCAGAGACCCAGTACTTC. The chain has TRBV7-2 and TRBJ2-5; 11 nucleotides agree with TRBD2. The J segment lost 4 bases and the V segment lost 3 bases, leaving 10 bases of the junction unmatched. Per germline, CDR1 SGHTA and CDR2 FQGNSA. CDR3 length equals 17 residues.

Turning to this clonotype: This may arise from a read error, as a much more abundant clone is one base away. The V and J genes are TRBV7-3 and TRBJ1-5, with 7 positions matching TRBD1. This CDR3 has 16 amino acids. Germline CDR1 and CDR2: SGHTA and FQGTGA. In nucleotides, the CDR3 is TGTGTCAGCAGCTTAAGTCAGGGGGTCATCAATCAGCCCCAGCATTTT. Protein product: CVSSLSQGVINQPQHF.

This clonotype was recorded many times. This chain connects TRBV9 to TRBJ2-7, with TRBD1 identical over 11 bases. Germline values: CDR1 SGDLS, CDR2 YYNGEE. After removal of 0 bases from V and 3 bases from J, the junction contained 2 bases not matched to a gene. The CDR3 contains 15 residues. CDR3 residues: CASSVGDRGIYEQYF. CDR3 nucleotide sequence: TGTGCCAGCAGCGTAGGGGACAGGGGGATCTACGAGCAGTACTTC.

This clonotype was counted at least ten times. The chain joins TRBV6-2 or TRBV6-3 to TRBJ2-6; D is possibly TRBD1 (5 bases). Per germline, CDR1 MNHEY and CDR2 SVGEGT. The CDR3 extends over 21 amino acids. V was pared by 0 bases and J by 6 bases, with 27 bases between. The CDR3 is CASSYSNQAGKVGRVANVLTF. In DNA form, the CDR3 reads TGTGCCAGCAGTTACTCGAATCAGGCAGGGAAGGTCGGTCGCGTGGCCAACGTCCTGACTTTC.

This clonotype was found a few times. Written as DNA, the CDR3 is TGTGCCTGGAGTGTAAGGACAGGGGCCAAAAACATTCAGTACTTC. This sequence encodes CAWSVRTGAKNIQYF. The V and J genes are TRBV30 and TRBJ2-4; TRBD1 agrees at 8 bases. Germline V lookup: CDR1 GTSNPN, CDR2 SVGIG (reference sequence). Germline trimming cut 0 bases from V and 1 base from J; bases unmatched to any gene: 2. CDR3 length: 15 residues.

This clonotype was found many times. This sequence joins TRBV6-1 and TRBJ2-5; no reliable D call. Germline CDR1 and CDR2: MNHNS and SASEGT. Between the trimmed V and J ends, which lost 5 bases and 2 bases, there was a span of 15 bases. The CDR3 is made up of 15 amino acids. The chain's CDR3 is CASSRVVRQQETQYF. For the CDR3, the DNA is TGTGCCAGCAGTCGGGTAGTCCGACAACAAGAGACCCAGTACTTC.

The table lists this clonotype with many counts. The CDR3 loop reads CASSPSGTGVNQPQHF. CDR3 nucleotides: TGTGCCAGCAGTCCATCCGGGACAGGGGTCAATCAGCCCCAGCATTTT. The chain combines TRBV28 with TRBJ1-5; TRBD1 agrees at 10 bases. J gave up 3 bases and V 5 bases, and 7 bases lay outside the gene matches. Germline V gene data show CDR1 as MDHEN and CDR2 as SYDVKM. The CDR3 is 16 amino acids.

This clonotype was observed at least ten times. The CDR3 spells CAISSRTDTNQPQHF. The CDR3, as DNA: TGTGCCATCAGTAGTCGGACAGACACCAATCAGCCCCAGCATTTT. The gene calls are TRBV10-3 and TRBJ1-5, with D possibly matching TRBD1 (6 bases). The germline gives CDR1 ENHRY, CDR2 SYGVKD. Trimming stripped 5 bases from V and 3 bases from J, with 14 bases between. CDR3 length equals 15 residues.